This T cell receptor (beta chain) was retrieved from a study of identical twins. Study-level findings and limits: Zero-insertion findings could be partly confounded by invariant cells (MAIT and iNKT cells).

This clonotype was detected many times. Its target is not known. All donors comprised healthy Caucasians. Germline assignment: CDR1 LGHDT and CDR2 YNNKEL (reference sequence). V shed 1 base, J shed 2 bases, and the junction held 14 bases outside the gene matches. This CDR3 is built from 19 residues. The cDNA had a unique molecular identifier and a template-switch universal primer site. TCRdb reprocessed the 5' RACE reads with MiXCR, giving one entry per CDR3 protein. The data contain about 690,000 distinct CDR3 sequences, less than 7% of them singletons. The chain has TRBV3-1 and TRBJ2-1; TRBD2 aligns across 7 bases. The clonotype originates from a young man in good health. The sequenced material came from naive T cells sorted from blood. CDR3 amino acids: CASSQGRDYTLQAYNEQFF. CDR3 DNA sequence: TGTGCCAGCAGCCAAGGAAGGGACTACACCCTTCAAGCCTACAATGAGCAGTTCTTC.